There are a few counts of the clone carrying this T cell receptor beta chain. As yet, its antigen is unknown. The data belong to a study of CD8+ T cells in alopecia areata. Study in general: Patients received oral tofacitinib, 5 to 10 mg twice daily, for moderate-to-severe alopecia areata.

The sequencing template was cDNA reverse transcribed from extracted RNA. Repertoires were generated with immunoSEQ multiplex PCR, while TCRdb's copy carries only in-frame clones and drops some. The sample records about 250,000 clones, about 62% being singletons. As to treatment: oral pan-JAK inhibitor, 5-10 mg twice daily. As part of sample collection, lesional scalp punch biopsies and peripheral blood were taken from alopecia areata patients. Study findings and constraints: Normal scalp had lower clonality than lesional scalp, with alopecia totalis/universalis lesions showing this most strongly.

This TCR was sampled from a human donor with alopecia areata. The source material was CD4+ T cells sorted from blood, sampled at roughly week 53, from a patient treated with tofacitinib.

In DNA, the CDR3 is TGCGCCAGCAGCCGGCCTCCGGGACTAGCGGGGGGGACGCAGTATTTT. Its translation is CASSRPPGLAGGTQYF. The rearrangement uses TRBV5-1 and TRBJ2-3; 16 nucleotides agree with TRBD2. CDR3 length: 16 amino acids. J gave up 9 bases and V 4 bases, and 8 bases lay outside the gene matches. Germline-derived CDR1 and CDR2 are SGHRS and YFSETQ. Based on the CDR3 plus reference TRBV5-1 and TRBJ2-3, the full variable domain is KAGVTQTPRYLIKTRGQQVTLSCSPISGHRSVSWYQQTPGQGLQFLFEYFSETQRNKGNFPGRFSGRQFSNSRSEMNVSTLELGDSALYLCASSRPPGLAGGTQYFGPGTRLTVL.